The entry below describes one T cell receptor (beta chain). The junction does not match germline at one end; this may be a read error. Per germline, CDR1 SGDLS and CDR2 YYNGEE. There are 11 residues in the CDR3. The record originates from a study of control samples from healthy donors and cancer patients. The method was immunoSEQ multiplex PCR; TCRdb's version includes in-frame clones alone and lacks a portion of them. The sample holds about 80,000 clones, roughly 88% seen once. The chain has TRBV9 and TRBJ2-7; no clear D. Input material: PBMCs. The receptor was isolated from a man aged 60 to 69 with head and neck cancer. CDR3 coding DNA: TGTGCCAGCAGCATTAGGTCTAGGTGGGGATTC. Its protein is CASSIRSRWGF.